This TCR beta chain was identified during a study of blood T cells in healthy people across ages. Drawing of peripheral blood yielded roughly 9.3 milliliters from each donor. Per-sample PBMC isolation yielded at least 6.5 million cells. Primed by a sample-barcoded 5' primer and a J-beta primer mix, a second PCR proceeded for 7 to 11 cycles. TCRdb reprocessed the 5' RACE reads via MiXCR and lists one record per CDR3 protein. This table has around 1.5 million distinct CDR3 sequences, approximately 59% appearing once. Germline CDR1 is SEHNR and CDR2 is FQNEAQ (reference sequence). V lost 4 bases and J lost 6; bases outside the gene matches: 3. This CDR3 spans 13 amino acids.

Sample: blood. This clonotype was sampled from a man younger than 30 in good health. V and J are TRBV7-9 and TRBJ1-1; TRBD1 aligns across 9 bases. In DNA, the CDR3 is TGTGCCAGCAGCTCGGGACAGGGCCCTGAAGCTTTCTTT. As protein: CASSSGQGPEAFF.